This T cell receptor beta chain was retrieved from a study of cytomegalovirus exposure and HLA in healthy donors. Findings of the study overall: Exclusion as indistinguishable affected some V segments, including TRBV6-2 and TRBV6-3. In a later analysis, HLA-associated TCR beta chains were more clonally expanded than equally common others. A later analysis found TCR association rates differed by HLA locus, highest for DRB1 and lowest for HLA-C.

The PCR used 60 Vbeta and 13 Jbeta primers. The method was immunoSEQ multiplex PCR; TCRdb's version includes in-frame clones alone and lacks a portion of them. The sample consists of 110,000 or so clones, over 75% of them appearing once. This CDR3 has 16 residues. Germline-derived CDR1 and CDR2 are SEHNR and FQNEAQ (reference sequence). V was clipped by 5 bases and J by 3 bases; unmatched bases: 7. Of note for this clone: The antigen is unknown.

This receptor was identified in a woman in her twenties or thirties in good health and CMV-seropositive. V gene TRBV7-9 combines with J gene TRBJ1-1; 12 bases are a match to TRBD1. The sequenced sample consisted of PBMCs. For the CDR3, the DNA is TGTGCCAGCAGCCCGGGACAGGGGGCGAAGTACACTGAAGCTTTCTTT. It specifies CASSPGQGAKYTEAFF. Drawing the rest from reference TRBV7-9 and TRBJ1-1, the complete variable domain is DTGVSQNPRHKITKRGQNVTFRCDPISEHNRLYWYRQTLGQGPEFLTYFQNEAQLEKSRLLSDRFSAERPKGSFSTLEIQRTEQGDSAMYLCASSPGQGAKYTEAFFGQGTRLTVV.